The entry below gives a single TCR beta chain sequence along with its context. Its antigen is undetermined. Germline CDR1 is SQVTM and CDR2 is ANQGSEA. J gave up 5 bases and V 6 bases, and 7 bases lay outside the gene matches. There are 14 residues in the CDR3. The record originates from a study of T cells in narcolepsy. Clones were read by immunoSEQ multiplex PCR, and TCRdb kept only the in-frame ones, dropping some. The sample contains approximately 38,000 clones, about 85% of which appear only once. Points from the study as a whole: Autoreactive clonotypes reportedly recurred in blood of same and different patients, not controls.

The TCR comes from a human donor with narcolepsy. The rearrangement uses TRBV29-1 and TRBJ2-3, with 11 positions matching TRBD1. The sample was CD45RA- memory CD4+ T cells from PBMCs. The CDR3 coding sequence is TGCAGCGTCTCCAGGACAGGGGGCTTAGATACGCAGTATTTT. Amino acids: CSVSRTGGLDTQYF.